This entry describes one T cell receptor (beta chain). The antigen is unknown. The record originates from a study of shared clonotypes between healthy human individuals. Study overall: Per donor, CD8 memory used one plate, CD8 naive used two, CD4 memory used three and CD4 naive used three.

CD45RO-negative CD8 cells positively selected for CCR7 made up the naive population, which excluded terminally differentiated effector memory CD45RA+ cells. Study-wide results and limits: A handful of donors showed sharing of around 5.3% of naive CD4 clonotypes. Against clonotypes common to all four donors, non-shared ones had lower generation probabilities. Rarefaction exposed incomplete sorted-subset sequencing despite large depth.

The CDR3 totals 11 residues. Germline V lookup: CDR1 SQVTM, CDR2 ANQGSEA. The V gene lost 7 bases and the J gene lost 6 bases, with 12 bases spanning the gap. TCRdb's copy holds only in-frame clones and misses some; the assay was immunoSEQ multiplex PCR. The sample includes about 2.1 million clones, 90% to 95% of them seen just once. The sample taken for sequencing was naive CD8+ T cells from PBMCs. V gene TRBV29-1 combines with J gene TRBJ1-2; possibly TRBD1 for D (5 bases). The clonotype was recovered from a man aged 18-30 years in good health. Some clones in this sample may be carry-over from other donors' samples. CDR3 protein: CSDSGTDGYTF. Here the CDR3 DNA reads TGCAGCGACTCCGGGACCGATGGCTACACCTTC.